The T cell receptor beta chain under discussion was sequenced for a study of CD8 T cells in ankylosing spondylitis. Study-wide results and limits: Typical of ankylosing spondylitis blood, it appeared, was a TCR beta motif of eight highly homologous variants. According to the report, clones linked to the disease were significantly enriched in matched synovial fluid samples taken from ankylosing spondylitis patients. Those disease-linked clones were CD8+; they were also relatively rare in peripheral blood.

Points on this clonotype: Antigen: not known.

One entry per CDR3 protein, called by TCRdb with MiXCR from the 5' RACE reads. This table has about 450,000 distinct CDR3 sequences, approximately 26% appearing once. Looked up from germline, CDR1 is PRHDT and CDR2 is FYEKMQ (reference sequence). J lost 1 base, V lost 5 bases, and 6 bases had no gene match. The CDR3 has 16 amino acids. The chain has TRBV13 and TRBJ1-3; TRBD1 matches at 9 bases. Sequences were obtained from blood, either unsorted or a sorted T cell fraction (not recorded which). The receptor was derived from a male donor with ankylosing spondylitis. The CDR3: CASSLDRGSSGNTIYF. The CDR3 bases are TGTGCCAGCAGCCTGGACAGGGGATCGTCTGGAAACACCATATATTTT.